What follows are 18 T cell receptor beta chains derived from one specimen sequenced in a study of cytomegalovirus exposure and HLA in healthy donors. Amplification used 60 Vbeta primers and 13 Jbeta primers. Here immunoSEQ multiplex PCR was the method, and the copy in TCRdb shows in-frame clones only, minus some. Among 74,000 or so clones listed, 77% were seen once. What was sequenced was PBMCs. The receptors here all came from a man between 50 and 59 years old in good health and CMV-seropositive.

This chain uses TRBV29-1 with TRBJ1-2; 9 bases map to TRBD1. Per the germline V gene, CDR1 is SQVTM and CDR2 is ANQGSEA. CDR3 length equals 15 residues. J gave up 8 bases and V 3 bases, and 13 bases lay outside the gene matches. For the CDR3, the DNA is TGCAGCGTTGACAGTCCCGGGACAGGGTCGGACGGCTACACCTTC. It specifies CSVDSPGTGSDGYTF.

The V and J genes are TRBV18 and TRBJ2-3; a weak D match, TRBD2 (5 bases). V gave up 2 bases and J gave up 3 bases, with 12 bases separating them. This CDR3 is 15 amino acids long. CDR1 is KGHSH, CDR2 LQKENI, per germline. The CDR3 region has the DNA TGTGCCAGCTCACCATCCCCGACGGGGACAGATACGCAGTATTTT. This translates into CASSPSPTGTDTQYF.

The chain recombines TRBV10-1 with TRBJ2-7; tentatively, D is TRBD1 (6 bases). Germline V gene lookup returns CDR1 WNHNN and CDR2 SYGVQD (reference sequence). This CDR3 contains 13 residues. V was cut by 6 bases and J by 0 bases, with 9 bases left in between. The CDR3 DNA follows: TGCGCCAGCAGGACAGGTTGCTCCTACGAGCAGTACTTC. It translates to CASRTGCSYEQYF.

This clone is medium-sized. The chain uses TRBV19 and TRBJ1-2; D is unclear. This CDR3 is built from 13 residues. Germline V lookup: CDR1 LNHDA, CDR2 SQIVND (reference sequence). Trimming left V 2 bases short and J 6 bases short, with 10 bases between. The DNA of the CDR3 is TGTGCCAGTAGTATAACCCACATAAATGGCTACACCTTC. It encodes CASSITHINGYTF.

The V gene is TRBV6-5, the J gene TRBJ2-2; D gene unclear. The germline CDR1 and CDR2 sequences are MNHEY and SVGAGI. The CDR3 spans 15 residues. V was trimmed by 2 bases and J by 4 bases, leaving 11 bases between them. Here the CDR3 reads CASSYPRYPTGELFF. CDR3 DNA sequence: TGTGCCAGCAGTTACCCCCGGTATCCCACCGGGGAGCTGTTTTTT.

This chain connects TRBV7-3 to TRBJ2-7; 11 nucleotides align to TRBD2. In germline, CDR1 is SGHTA, CDR2 FQGTGA. The V and J ends lost 5 bases and 0 bases, in that order; junction bases with no gene match: 3. The CDR3 runs to 15 residues. The CDR3 is CASSILAGDSYEQYF. Here the CDR3 DNA reads TGTGCCAGCAGCATACTAGCGGGAGACTCCTACGAGCAGTACTTC.

For the CDR3, the DNA is TGTGCCAGCAGTTGGGGGGAACAGAATGAGCAGTTCTTC. It encodes CASSWGEQNEQFF. V and J are TRBV25-1 and TRBJ2-1; TRBD2 might be the D (6 bases). Trimming shortened V by 5 bases and J by 7 bases, and 12 bases separated the two germline ends. CDR1 and CDR2 from the germline V gene are MGHDK and SYGVNS. CDR3 size: 13 residues.

This clone has just a few counts. This chain links TRBV6-5 with TRBJ2-7; TRBD1 might be the D (6 bases). The ends were cut back, 6 bases at V and 3 bases at J, with 15 bases in the middle. The CDR3 extends over 14 amino acids. In germline, CDR1 is MNHEY, CDR2 SVGAGI. DNA for the CDR3: TGTGCCAGCAGCCCCGACAGGCCAAACTACGAGCAGTACTTC. Protein product: CASSPDRPNYEQYF.

V is TRBV25-1 and J is TRBJ2-2, with D possibly matching TRBD2 (6 bases). Trimming shortened V by 0 bases and J by 5 bases, and 13 bases separated the two germline ends. CDR1 is MGHDK, CDR2 SYGVNS, per germline. The CDR3 totals 16 residues. CDR3 protein: CASSEYGGRRTGELFF. DNA of the CDR3: TGTGCCAGCAGTGAATACGGAGGGCGAAGGACCGGGGAGCTGTTTTTT.

To note about this clone: Other DNA variants within this sample encode the same CDR3. The chain employs TRBV5-4 and TRBJ1-2; 7 positions agree with TRBD1. The CDR3 covers 13 residues. Germline CDR1 SGHNT, CDR2 YYREEE (reference sequence). The V segment lost 4 bases and the J segment 2 bases; nucleotides outside the gene matches: 2. Here the CDR3 reads CASSPDRNYGYTF. The CDR3, as DNA: TGTGCCAGCAGCCCGGACAGGAACTATGGCTACACCTTC.

This chain joins TRBV6-1 and TRBJ2-1; D is perhaps TRBD1 (5 bases). The CDR3 consists of 15 residues. Per germline, CDR1 MNHNS and CDR2 SASEGT. The ends were cut back, 1 base at V and 4 bases at J, with 11 bases in the middle. The CDR3 spells CASSEGGARYNEQFF. In DNA, the CDR3 is TGTGCCAGCAGTGAAGGGGGCGCTAGGTACAATGAGCAGTTCTTC.

The J gene is TRBJ2-1, the V gene TRBV29-1; D may be TRBD1 (7 bases). Trimming took 6 bases from V and 2 from J, leaving 11 bases between them. Germline V gene data show CDR1 as SQVTM and CDR2 as ANQGSEA. CDR3 length: 13 residues. The CDR3 coding sequence is TGCAGCGTGTGCAGGGGGGCCTACAATGAGCAGTTCTTC. Its protein is CSVCRGAYNEQFF.

Comments on this clone: Other DNA sequences of this sample code for an identical CDR3. This chain links TRBV7-9 with TRBJ2-7, with 8 bases identical to TRBD2. This CDR3 is 15 amino acids long. Germline V gene sequence: CDR1 SEHNR, CDR2 FQNEAQ (reference sequence). V was clipped by 0 bases and J by 2 bases; unmatched bases: 3. The CDR3 DNA follows: TGTGCCAGCAGCTTAGCATTAGCGGGGCCCTACGAGCAGTACTTC. It yields the protein CASSLALAGPYEQYF.

The chain links TRBV4-3 to TRBJ2-1, with D hard to call. V was clipped by 0 bases and J by 7 bases, with 7 bases between them. The CDR3 is 13 amino acids. The germline gives CDR1 LGHNA, CDR2 YSLEER. For the CDR3, the DNA is TGCGCCAGCAGCCAAGACCCCGGGAATGAGCAGTTCTTC. Its translation: CASSQDPGNEQFF.

The chain couples TRBV15 to TRBJ2-5; possibly TRBD2 for D (5 bases). The V end was cut by 5 bases, the J end by 2 bases, with 9 bases between. The CDR3 runs 13 residues. Germline-derived CDR1 and CDR2 are LNHNV and YYDKDF (reference sequence). The CDR3 spells CATSWSGQETQYF. DNA for the CDR3: TGTGCCACCAGCTGGAGCGGACAAGAGACCCAGTACTTC. Full variable domain (outside the CDR3, taken from reference TRBV15 and TRBJ2-5): DAMVIQNPRYQVTQFGKPVTLSCSQTLNHNVMYWYQQKSSQAPKLLFHYYDKDFNNEADTPDNFQSRRPNTSFCFLDIRSPGLGDTAMYLCATSWSGQETQYFGPGTRLLVL.

The V call is TRBV5-6, the J call TRBJ1-6, with 8 positions matching TRBD1. Germline V lookup: CDR1 SGHDT, CDR2 YYEEEE. Trimming took 0 bases from V and 7 from J; bases not matched to a gene: 0. The CDR3 totals 14 residues. The DNA for the CDR3 is TGTGCCAGCAGCTTGGACAGGGGGAATTCACCCCTCCACTTT. Protein: CASSLDRGNSPLHF. Based on the CDR3 plus reference TRBV5-6 and TRBJ1-6, the full variable domain is DAGVTQSPTHLIKTRGQQVTLRCSPKSGHDTVSWYQQALGQGPQFIFQYYEEEERQRGNFPDRFSGHQFPNYSSELNVNALLLGDSALYLCASSLDRGNSPLHFGNGTRLTVT.

V and J are TRBV9 and TRBJ2-1; D gene unclear. The CDR3 is made up of 15 amino acids. Deletions cut 2 bases from V and 5 bases from J, with 14 bases between. CDR1 is SGDLS and CDR2 is YYNGEE in the germline V gene. The CDR3, as DNA: TGTGCCAGCAGCGTCTCCAGTACATCAAACAATGAGCAGTTCTTC. Its protein product is CASSVSSTSNNEQFF.

The chain joins TRBV11-2 to TRBJ2-5, with 8 bases matching TRBD2. Trimming cost V 5 bases and J 5 bases; bases outside gene matches: 10. Germline V gene lookup returns CDR1 SGHAT and CDR2 FQNNGV. The CDR3 contains 15 residues. CDR3 bases: TGTGCCAGCAGCCCACAGCGGGAGAGCTGGGAGACCCAGTACTTC. It codes for CASSPQRESWETQYF.